These 15 T cell receptor beta chains came from one sample sequenced in a study of control samples from healthy donors and cancer patients. The repertoire was sequenced with immunoSEQ multiplex PCR; TCRdb's copy has only in-frame clones and lacks some. Among 150,000 or so clones listed, more than 85% were seen once. The sample comprised blood. These receptors were collected from a man younger than 30 in good health.

The chain recombines TRBV6-1 with TRBJ1-1, with D perhaps matching TRBD1 (5 bases). The germline V and J ends were trimmed by 0 bases and 7 bases, with 15 bases remaining between them. The length of the CDR3 is 15 residues. CDR1 is MNHNS, CDR2 SASEGT, per germline. This CDR3 is CASSEAHGGVGEAFF. In DNA form, the CDR3 reads TGTGCCAGCAGTGAAGCGCATGGGGGGGTCGGTGAAGCTTTCTTT.

The V and J genes are TRBV19 and TRBJ1-5; no reliable D call. There are 13 residues in the CDR3. Germline V lookup: CDR1 LNHDA, CDR2 SQIVND (reference sequence). V shed 5 bases and J shed 5 bases, with 10 bases lying between them. CDR3 coding DNA: TGTGCCAGTAGTTCTTCGCGCGATCAGCCCCAGCATTTT. This encodes CASSSSRDQPQHF.

The rearrangement links TRBV28 to TRBJ1-3; TRBD1 matches at 7 bases. CDR1 is MDHEN, CDR2 SYDVKM, per germline. V lost 5 bases to trimming and J lost 2 bases; unmatched junction nucleotides: 3. The CDR3 runs 14 residues. CDR3 residues: CASSTGTAGNTIYF. The CDR3 DNA follows: TGTGCCAGCAGTACCGGGACAGCTGGAAACACCATATATTTT. Together with reference TRBV28 and TRBJ1-3, the CDR3 gives the full variable domain: DVKVTQSSRYLVKRTGEKVFLECVQDMDHENMFWYRQDPGLGLRLIYFSYDVKMKEKGDIPEGYSVSREKKERFSLILESASTNQTSMYLCASSTGTAGNTIYFGEGSWLTVV.

This chain links TRBV4-3 with TRBJ2-1; D remains ambiguous. This CDR3 is 16 amino acids long. Germline V gene data show CDR1 as LGHNA and CDR2 as YSLEER. Trimming removed 0 bases at V and 8 bases at J, with 17 bases between. In DNA form, the CDR3 reads TGCGCCAGCAGCCAAGAAGGTTTGGCTGACTTCGATGAGCAGTTCTTC. This translates into CASSQEGLADFDEQFF.

The genes are TRBV28 and TRBJ2-5; D not resolved. Germline V gene sequence: CDR1 MDHEN, CDR2 SYDVKM. The CDR3 loop spans 14 amino acids. V lost 4 bases and J 5 bases, leaving 14 bases between the germline ends. This chain's CDR3 is CASSSPDKAETQYF. In nucleotides, the CDR3 is TGTGCCAGCAGTTCCCCCGACAAGGCGGAGACCCAGTACTTC.

The chain employs TRBV5-1 and TRBJ2-5; D is unclear. The length of the CDR3 is 15 residues. Germline CDR1 and CDR2: SGHRS and YFSETQ. V was clipped by 4 bases and J by 2 bases, with 15 bases between them. The DNA for the CDR3 is TGCGCCAGCAGCCCAACACCAGGCAGGCAAGAGACCCAGTACTTC. Encoded protein: CASSPTPGRQETQYF.

The DNA of the CDR3 is TGTGCCAGCAGCTCTCGGGACAGGGGGGGCAGTGAGCAGTTCTTC. Translating gives CASSSRDRGGSEQFF. The chain couples TRBV7-9 to TRBJ2-1, with 11 positions matching TRBD1. The germline V gene has CDR1 SEHNR and CDR2 FQNEAQ (reference sequence). V lost 4 bases and J lost 9; bases outside the gene matches: 8. This CDR3 region has 15 residues.

This clone is a singleton in its sample. V and J are TRBV5-1 and TRBJ1-2; tentatively, D is TRBD1 (6 bases). The length of the CDR3 is 14 residues. Germline V gives CDR1 SGHRS, CDR2 YFSETQ. With 6 bases removed from V and 4 bases from J, the gap between germline ends came to 16 bases. This CDR3 is CASTKVGGAYGYTF. The CDR3 bases are TGCGCCAGCACCAAAGTGGGGGGCGCCTATGGCTACACCTTC. Supplemented by reference TRBV5-1 and TRBJ1-2, the full variable domain reads KAGVTQTPRYLIKTRGQQVTLSCSPISGHRSVSWYQQTPGQGLQFLFEYFSETQRNKGNFPGRFSGRQFSNSRSEMNVSTLELGDSALYLCASTKVGGAYGYTFGSGTRLTVV.

The rearrangement uses TRBV19 and TRBJ1-4, with TRBD1 matching over 7 bases. Germline V lookup: CDR1 LNHDA, CDR2 SQIVND (reference sequence). V shed 1 base and J 5 bases; nucleotides not matched to a gene: 13. The CDR3 has 18 residues. This chain's CDR3 is CASSIVFLRTGDNEKLFF. In DNA, the CDR3 is TGTGCCAGTAGTATAGTGTTTCTGAGGACAGGAGACAATGAAAAACTGTTTTTT.

This clone was observed a handful of times. The gene calls are TRBV7-8 and TRBJ2-7; no firm D call. With 7 bases removed from V and 1 base from J, the gap between germline ends came to 14 bases. Germline values: CDR1 SGHVS, CDR2 FQNEAQ. The CDR3 contains 14 residues. CDR3 in DNA: TGTGCCAGCACCCCGATCCGAGGATCCTACGAGCAGTACTTC. It translates to CASTPIRGSYEQYF.

The V gene is TRBV5-1, the J gene TRBJ1-1; 9 positions match TRBD1. Trimming cost V 7 bases and J 1 base; bases outside gene matches: 5. The CDR3 has 14 residues. Germline V gives CDR1 SGHRS, CDR2 YFSETQ. In nucleotides, the CDR3 is TGCGCCAGCCGGCCGGGACAGGGGAACACTGAAGCTTTCTTT. This gives the protein CASRPGQGNTEAFF.

This rearrangement joins TRBV10-3 to TRBJ1-2; maybe TRBD1 (5 bases). V gave up 2 bases and J gave up 3 bases, with 13 bases separating them. CDR3 length: 15 amino acids. Germline V CDR1 and CDR2: ENHRY, SYGVKD. The chain's CDR3 is CAISERRGWDYGYTF. The CDR3, as DNA: TGTGCCATCAGTGAGCGGCGGGGCTGGGACTATGGCTACACCTTC.

The CDR3 region has the DNA TGTGCCAGCAGTTACTTGGGCAGGGCGGACGAGCAGTACTTC. This gives the protein CASSYLGRADEQYF. The genes are TRBV6-5 and TRBJ2-7; D is possibly TRBD1 (5 bases). The V end was cut by 1 base, the J end by 5 bases, with 12 bases between. This CDR3 contains 14 residues. Germline lookup yields CDR1 MNHEY and CDR2 SVGAGI.

The rearrangement uses TRBV3-1 (or the pseudogene TRBV3-2) and TRBJ2-2, with a possible D match to TRBD1 (5 bases). Germline CDR1 reads LGHDT; CDR2 reads YNNKEL (reference sequence). This CDR3 region has 14 residues. V lost 6 bases and J lost 8, with 16 bases in between. Here the CDR3 DNA reads TGTGCCAGCAGTTTCTCCAGGGCCCTGGGGGAGCTGTTTTTT. Encoded protein: CASSFSRALGELFF.

About this clone itself: Its ends do not fully match the called genes, so a read error is possible. The rearrangement links TRBV7-7 to TRBJ2-5; 8 nucleotides agree with TRBD2. Germline lookup yields CDR1 SSHAT and CDR2 FNYEAQ (reference sequence). The CDR3 contains 15 residues. The CDR3 nucleotides are TGTGCTAGCAGCTACCCCTCAGCGGGGGTAGAGACCCAGTACTTC. This gives the protein CASSYPSAGVETQYF.